A single T cell receptor (beta chain) is shown here with its context. Its antigen is not known. The sample is drawn from a study of blood T cells in healthy people across ages. Study conclusions and caveats: PBMCs went unsorted, and a conclusive naive versus antigen-experienced comparison was therefore prevented.

The CDR3 loop spans 17 amino acids. Trimming cost V 1 base and J 4 bases, with 14 bases left between them. The germline CDR1 and CDR2 sequences are MNHNS and SASEGT. A second PCR, run for about 7 to 11 cycles, used a sample-barcoded 5' primer plus a J-beta primer mix. Tagging of each cDNA molecule was performed by a template-switch adaptor with 12 random nucleotides. Using its own MiXCR run on the 5' RACE reads, TCRdb lists one record per CDR3 protein. The sample records approximately 760,000 distinct CDR3 sequences, roughly 25% being singletons. This sample was shared with a second study, whose subject was T cells of mothers and their children. That work adds: Donation was provided by three healthy Caucasian mothers along with their six children.

Sequenced material: blood. The origin of this receptor is a boy between 10 and 17 years old in good health. V is TRBV6-1 and J is TRBJ2-6; unclear D gene. The CDR3 DNA reads as TGTGCCAGCAGTGAAGACCAGCTAGAGCCCGGGGCCAACGTCCTGACTTTC. Translation gives CASSEDQLEPGANVLTF.